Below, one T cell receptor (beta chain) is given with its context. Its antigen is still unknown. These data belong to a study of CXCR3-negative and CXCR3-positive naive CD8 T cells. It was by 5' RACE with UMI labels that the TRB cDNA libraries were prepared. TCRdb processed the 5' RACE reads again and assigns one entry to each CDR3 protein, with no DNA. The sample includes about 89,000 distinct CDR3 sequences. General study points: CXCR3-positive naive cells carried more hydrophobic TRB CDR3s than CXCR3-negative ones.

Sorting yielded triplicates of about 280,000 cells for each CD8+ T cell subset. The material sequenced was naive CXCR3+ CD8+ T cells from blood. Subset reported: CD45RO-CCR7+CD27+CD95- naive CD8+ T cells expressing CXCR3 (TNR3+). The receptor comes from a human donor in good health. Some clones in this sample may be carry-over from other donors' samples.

CDR3: CASSPRGGKDPNFYGYTF. V is TRBV7-9 and J is TRBJ1-2. Germline V gene data show CDR1 as SEHNR and CDR2 as FQNEAQ (reference sequence). The CDR3 loop spans 18 amino acids. Full variable domain (missing parts from reference TRBV7-9 and TRBJ1-2): DTGVSQNPRHKITKRGQNVTFRCDPISEHNRLYWYRQTLGQGPEFLTYFQNEAQLEKSRLLSDRFSAERPKGSFSTLEIQRTEQGDSAMYLCASSPRGGKDPNFYGYTFGSGTRLTVV.